This TCR beta chain emerged from a study of control samples from healthy donors and cancer patients. The CDR3 runs to 17 residues. With V trimmed by 2 bases and J by 6 bases, 13 bases remained unmatched. CDR1 is MNHEY, CDR2 SMNVEV, per germline (reference sequence). Clones were read by immunoSEQ multiplex PCR, and TCRdb kept only the in-frame ones, dropping some. The repertoire includes around 27,000 clones, 85% of them detected once, and about 6.7% sits in the top ten. The chain links TRBV27 to TRBJ2-1; 7 bases are shared with TRBD2. This TCR derives from a woman in her fifties or sixties with head and neck cancer. Specimen: PBMCs. In nucleotides, the CDR3 is TGTGCCAGCAGTTTAAGGGTCCGACTAGCTGGATTCAATGAGCAGTTCTTC. Its translation: CASSLRVRLAGFNEQFF.